This TCR beta chain was observed in a study of tumor-infiltrating lymphocytes in localized non-small cell lung cancer. Study-wide background: Several tumor histologies, both smoking statuses, and some post-neoadjuvant chemotherapy samples were included. Study-level findings and limits: No T-cell fraction difference was seen between IM1 and IM2 tumors. Tumor T-cell fraction from TCR sequencing was not associated with recurrence-free survival (p = 0.61). Higher tumor T cell infiltration than in uninvolved lung was supported by TCRbeta sequencing.

Data came from immunoSEQ multiplex PCR; TCRdb stores just in-frame clones and leaves some out. The repertoire consists of thousands of clones, with about 74% occurring once and the leading ten covering around 30%. This clone came up a few times. Its antigen is still unknown. Germline V gives CDR1 LNHDA, CDR2 SQIVND (reference sequence). The junction had 0 bases not matched to a gene; V was cut back by 5 bases and J by 1 base. CDR3 length equals 13 residues. This receptor was obtained from a human donor with non-small cell lung cancer. V gene TRBV19 combines with J gene TRBJ2-3; 7 positions match TRBD2. Sequences were obtained from lung tumor tissue. The CDR3 nucleotides are TGTGCCAGTAGTGCGGGGGGCACAGATACGCAGTATTTT. It codes for CASSAGGTDTQYF.